This entry lists 3 T cell receptor beta chains sequenced from one sample in a study of identical twins. MiXCR was run by TCRdb on the 5' RACE reads, yielding one entry per CDR3 protein. The sample shows hundreds of thousands of distinct CDR3 sequences, around 6.9% of them seen only once. These data were also filed under a second study, of yellow fever vaccine responses in identical twins.

Sample: memory (CD45RO+) T cells sorted from blood. The receptors here all came from a woman between 18 and 30 years old in good health.

This rearrangement joins TRBV7-2 to TRBJ2-7; D unresolved. With 3 bases removed from V and 5 bases from J, the gap between germline ends came to 11 bases. CDR3 size: 13 residues. Germline CDR1 is SGHTA and CDR2 is FQGNSA. The CDR3 DNA sequence: TGTGCCAGCAGCTTGAGTTCCGTCAACGAGCAGTACTTC. Amino acid sequence: CASSLSSVNEQYF.

The chain links TRBV3-1 to TRBJ2-1; TRBD2 agrees at 8 bases. J lost 10 bases, V lost 4 bases, and 6 bases had no gene match. Germline V lookup: CDR1 LGHDT, CDR2 YNNKEL (reference sequence). The CDR3 is 13 residues long. The CDR3 DNA reads as TGTGCCAGCAGCCCAGCCCGGGGGGGCGAGCAGTTCTTC. This sequence encodes CASSPARGGEQFF.

The chain employs TRBV7-2 and TRBJ2-2, with 11 bases that match TRBD2. The CDR3 runs 16 residues. The germline V gene has CDR1 SGHTA and CDR2 FQGNSA. The V and J ends lost 7 bases and 7 bases, in that order; junction bases with no gene match: 11. In nucleotides, the CDR3 is TGTGCCAGCAACCTACTAGCGGGGGCAAAGGGCGGGGAGCTGTTTTTT. Amino acid sequence: CASNLLAGAKGGELFF.